Each of the 21 T cell receptor beta chains below was sequenced from the same sample in a study of T cell changes during pregnancy in multiple sclerosis (dated by TCRdb to between 2018 and 2021). Libraries came from the immunoSEQ multiplex PCR assay. The table was pulled from immuneACCESS by TCRdb, which kept in-frame rearrangements only. Such tables lose some clones; where checked, under half of the loss comes from unresolved V genes, and the rest has no known cause. The sample yields approximately 100,000 clones; roughly nine tenths were counted once. The ten largest clones represent roughly 1.2% of the sample. The sample in question was peripheral blood, obtained in the second trimester of pregnancy. These receptors were collected from a female donor with multiple sclerosis, enrolled in a pregnancy study.

The rearrangement joins TRBV7-8 to TRBJ2-7, with D perhaps TRBD1 (6 bases). Per the germline V gene, CDR1 is SGHVS and CDR2 is FQNEAQ. V was cut by 1 base and J by 4 bases, with 17 bases left in between. The CDR3 consists of 16 residues. The CDR3 DNA follows: TGTGCCAGCAGCTTAGATTGGATTACAGGGCGGTACGAGCAGTACTTC. This encodes CASSLDWITGRYEQYF. Full variable domain (outside the CDR3, taken from reference TRBV7-8 and TRBJ2-7): GAGVSQSPRYKVAKRGQDVALRCDPISGHVSLFWYQQALGQGPEFLTYFQNEAQLDKSGLPSDRFFAERPEGSVSTLKIQRTQQEDSAVYLCASSLDWITGRYEQYFGPGTRLTVT.

The chain carries TRBV27 and TRBJ2-7, with TRBD1 matching 8 bases. The V gene end was trimmed by 3 bases and the J gene end by 3 bases; junction bases not matched to a gene: 13. Germline lookup yields CDR1 MNHEY and CDR2 SMNVEV (reference sequence). The CDR3 has 17 residues. The CDR3 nucleotides read TGTGCCAGCAGTTTTTTCATCGGACAGGGACGAGTCTACGAGCAGTACTTC. Protein sequence: CASSFFIGQGRVYEQYF.

This chain links TRBV18 with TRBJ2-5; the match to TRBD1 covers 7 bases. With V trimmed by 4 bases and J by 5 bases, 4 bases remained unmatched. Germline V gene sequence: CDR1 KGHSH, CDR2 LQKENI. This CDR3 comprises 13 residues. The CDR3 region has the DNA TGTGCCAGCTCACGACAGGGAGCGGAGACCCAGTACTTC. Translation: CASSRQGAETQYF.

The J gene is TRBJ1-4, the V gene TRBV5-6, with D hard to call. Trimming left V 4 bases short and J 8 bases short, with 18 bases between. The germline CDR1 and CDR2 sequences are SGHDT and YYEEEE. The CDR3 is 15 amino acids. The CDR3 loop reads CASSRSAGLSEKLFF. The CDR3 DNA reads TGTGCCAGCAGCCGCTCGGCGGGATTGAGCGAAAAACTGTTTTTT.

The chain is built from TRBV11-1 and TRBJ1-1; D call uncertain. CDR1 and CDR2 (germline): SGHAT, FQDESV (reference sequence). The CDR3 consists of 13 residues. V dropped 5 bases and J dropped 3 bases, with 10 bases sitting between them. CDR3 sequence (DNA): TGTGCCAGCAGCAAGGATCGGGACACTGAAGCTTTCTTT. Its protein is CASSKDRDTEAFF.

This clone was detected once. The V gene is TRBV27, the J gene TRBJ2-7; the match to TRBD1 covers 11 bases. This CDR3 contains 14 residues. Germline trimming cut 5 bases from V and 3 bases from J; bases unmatched to any gene: 3. Germline loops: CDR1 MNHEY, CDR2 SMNVEV (reference sequence). The CDR3 region is CASSTGTGGYEQYF. DNA of the CDR3: TGTGCCAGCAGTACCGGGACAGGGGGCTACGAGCAGTACTTC.

The chain is built from TRBV5-4 and TRBJ1-1, with D hard to call. V was pared by 0 bases and J by 4 bases, with 10 bases between. Germline V gene lookup returns CDR1 SGHNT and CDR2 YYREEE (reference sequence). The CDR3 has 14 residues. The CDR3 nucleotides read TGTGCCAGCAGCTTGGAGCCGGGTACCACTGAAGCTTTCTTT. Protein: CASSLEPGTTEAFF.

The CDR3 region is CASSGSGNHSPLHF. CDR3 DNA sequence: TGTGCCAGCAGTGGATCGGGGAATCATTCACCCCTCCACTTT. The chain has TRBV2 and TRBJ1-6, with D uncertain. Trimming left V 4 bases short and J 8 bases short, with 12 bases between. Looked up from germline, CDR1 is SNHLY and CDR2 is FYNNEI. The CDR3 totals 14 residues.

V gene TRBV4-2 combines with J gene TRBJ1-1; D call uncertain. The CDR3 totals 16 residues. Germline lookup yields CDR1 LGHNA and CDR2 YNFKEQ. The V end lost 0 bases, the J end lost 4 bases, and 15 bases lay between the germline ends. CDR3 DNA sequence: TGTGCCAGCAGCCAAGACGATTGGTTGACGGGCACTGAAGCTTTCTTT. Its translation is CASSQDDWLTGTEAFF.

This clone appeared once. The genes are TRBV29-1 and TRBJ2-3; D unresolved. V was trimmed by 4 bases and J by 5 bases, leaving 10 bases between them. The CDR3 is made up of 12 amino acids. The germline gives CDR1 SQVTM, CDR2 ANQGSEA. The CDR3 nucleotides read TGCAGCGTTGTAACCAGTGGAGATACGCAGTATTTT. Translating gives CSVVTSGDTQYF.

This chain joins TRBV19 and TRBJ2-7; D is perhaps TRBD2 (6 bases). Deletions cut 5 bases from V and 5 bases from J, with 13 bases between. Germline CDR1 and CDR2: LNHDA and SQIVND (reference sequence). This CDR3 contains 13 residues. The CDR3 is CASSPPGADEQYF. The CDR3 DNA is TGTGCCAGTAGTCCTCCGGGAGCGGACGAGCAGTACTTC. The whole variable domain, filled in from reference TRBV19 and TRBJ2-7, reads DGGITQSPKYLFRKEGQNVTLSCEQNLNHDAMYWYRQDPGQGLRLIYYSQIVNDFQKGDIAEGYSVSREKKESFPLTVTSAQKNPTAFYLCASSPPGADEQYFGPGTRLTVT.

This chain joins TRBV7-9 and TRBJ2-1, with 7 bases that match TRBD1. J was trimmed by 6 bases and V by 4 bases; bases with no gene match: 0. CDR1 is SEHNR and CDR2 is FQNEAQ in the germline V gene (reference sequence). The CDR3 runs 12 residues. The CDR3 loop is CASSWDSNEQFF. CDR3 bases: TGTGCCAGCAGCTGGGACAGCAATGAGCAGTTCTTC.

This clone was found a few times. Other nucleotide sequences from this sample produce the same CDR3. This sequence joins TRBV6-1 and TRBJ1-1, with D perhaps matching TRBD1 (5 bases). V shed 8 bases and J shed 0 bases, with 10 bases lying between them. The CDR3 covers 13 residues. Germline V lookup: CDR1 MNHNS, CDR2 SASEGT. The CDR3 reads CASAGQMNTEAFF. CDR3 DNA: TGTGCCAGCGCTGGACAAATGAACACTGAAGCTTTCTTT.

This clone was found once. J is TRBJ1-1 and V is TRBV7-6; 9 nucleotides match TRBD1. Trimming at V came to 2 bases and at J to 8 bases, leaving 9 bases not matched to a gene. Germline values: CDR1 SGHVS, CDR2 FNYEAQ. The CDR3 has 15 amino acids. This CDR3 is CASSLRTGGESEAFF. The CDR3, as DNA: TGTGCCAGCAGCTTACGAACAGGGGGCGAGAGCGAAGCTTTCTTT.

This clone occurred a few times. This chain connects TRBV14 to TRBJ2-7, with a tentative D call TRBD1 (5 bases). Germline V gives CDR1 SGHDN, CDR2 FVKESK. CDR3 length: 13 amino acids. V shed 0 bases and J shed 3 bases, with 6 bases lying between them. The CDR3 nucleotides are TGTGCCAGCAGCCAAGATCAGGGCTACGAGCAGTACTTC. Protein product: CASSQDQGYEQYF. The full variable domain, completed using reference TRBV14 and TRBJ2-7, is EAGVTQFPSHSVIEKGQTVTLRCDPISGHDNLYWYRRVMGKEIKFLLHFVKESKQDESGMPNNRFLAERTGGTYSTLKVQPAELEDSGVYFCASSQDQGYEQYFGPGTRLTVT.

J is TRBJ2-7 and V is TRBV7-9; maybe TRBD1 (5 bases). V was pared by 5 bases and J by 0 bases, with 14 bases between. Germline CDR1 and CDR2: SEHNR and FQNEAQ (reference sequence). The CDR3 is 15 residues long. This chain's CDR3 is CASSLLQGVSYEQYF. CDR3 sequence (DNA): TGTGCCAGCAGCCTCCTCCAGGGCGTCTCCTACGAGCAGTACTTC.

V gene TRBV10-1 combines with J gene TRBJ2-3, with TRBD1 as a possible D gene (5 bases). Germline CDR1 is WNHNN and CDR2 is SYGVQD (reference sequence). Trimming took off 4 bases at V and 2 bases at J, with 7 bases between the two ends. The CDR3 totals 13 residues. The CDR3 DNA sequence: TGCGCCAGCAGTGGACAGTACACAGATACGCAGTATTTT. This codes for CASSGQYTDTQYF.

This rearrangement joins TRBV27 to TRBJ2-7, with 9 bases identical to TRBD1. CDR1 and CDR2 from the germline V gene are MNHEY and SMNVEV (reference sequence). Unmatched junction bases numbered 5, after V lost 6 bases and J lost 5 bases. This CDR3 region has 13 residues. CDR3 DNA: TGTGCCAGCAGCAGGGACAGGGATCACGAGCAGTACTTC. It encodes CASSRDRDHEQYF.

The rearrangement uses TRBV2 and TRBJ2-1, with TRBD1 as a possible D gene (6 bases). Germline-derived CDR1 and CDR2 are SNHLY and FYNNEI. Trimming cost V 2 bases and J 4 bases, with 15 bases left between them. The CDR3 contains 16 residues. The CDR3 protein is CASSEFLQGPYNEQFF. In DNA, the CDR3 is TGTGCCAGCAGTGAATTTTTGCAGGGGCCATACAATGAGCAGTTCTTC.

In this sample, this clone turned up a few times. This chain links TRBV27 with TRBJ2-2; 8 bases map to TRBD2. The CDR3 runs 15 residues. The germline V gene encodes CDR1 MNHEY and CDR2 SMNVEV (reference sequence). V was clipped by 6 bases and J by 0 bases; unmatched bases: 3. The CDR3 DNA reads as TGTGCCAGCAGCCAGCGGGGGTCGAACACCGGGGAGCTGTTTTTT. Amino acid sequence: CASSQRGSNTGELFF.

The chain joins TRBV27 to TRBJ2-1; 10 nucleotides agree with TRBD2. The germline CDR1 and CDR2 sequences are MNHEY and SMNVEV (reference sequence). CDR3 length: 16 amino acids. The V gene end was trimmed by 7 bases and the J gene end by 0 bases; junction bases not matched to a gene: 6. The CDR3 DNA sequence: TGTGCCAGCACCGGGACTAGCGTGAGCTCCTACAATGAGCAGTTCTTC. Protein product: CASTGTSVSSYNEQFF.